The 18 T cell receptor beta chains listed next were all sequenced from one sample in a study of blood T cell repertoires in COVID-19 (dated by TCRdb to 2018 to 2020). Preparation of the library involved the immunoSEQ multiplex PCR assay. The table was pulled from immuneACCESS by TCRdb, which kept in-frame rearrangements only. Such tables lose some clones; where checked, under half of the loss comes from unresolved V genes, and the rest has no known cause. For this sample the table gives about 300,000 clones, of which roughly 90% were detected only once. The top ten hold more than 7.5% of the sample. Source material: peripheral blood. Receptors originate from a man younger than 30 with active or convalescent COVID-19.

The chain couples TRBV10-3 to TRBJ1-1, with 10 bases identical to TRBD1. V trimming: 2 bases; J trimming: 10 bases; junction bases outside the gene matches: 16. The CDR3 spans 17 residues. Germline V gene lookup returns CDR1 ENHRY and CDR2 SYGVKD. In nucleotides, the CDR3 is TGTGCCATCAGTGAGGGACCGGGACAGGGGAAGAGAACGGGAGCTTTCTTT. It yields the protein CAISEGPGQGKRTGAFF.

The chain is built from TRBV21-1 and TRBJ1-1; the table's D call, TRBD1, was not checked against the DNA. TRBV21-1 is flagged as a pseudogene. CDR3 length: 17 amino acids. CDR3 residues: CASSKAEGQKIYTEAFF. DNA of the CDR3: TGTGCCAGCAGCAAAGCTGAGGGACAGAAAATTTACACTGAAGCTTTCTTT.

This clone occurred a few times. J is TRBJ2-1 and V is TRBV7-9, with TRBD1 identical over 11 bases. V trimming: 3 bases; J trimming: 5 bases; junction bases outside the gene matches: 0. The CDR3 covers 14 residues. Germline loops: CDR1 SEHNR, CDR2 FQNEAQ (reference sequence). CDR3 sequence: CASSLGQGDNEQFF. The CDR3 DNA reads TGTGCCAGCAGCTTGGGACAGGGGGACAATGAGCAGTTCTTC.

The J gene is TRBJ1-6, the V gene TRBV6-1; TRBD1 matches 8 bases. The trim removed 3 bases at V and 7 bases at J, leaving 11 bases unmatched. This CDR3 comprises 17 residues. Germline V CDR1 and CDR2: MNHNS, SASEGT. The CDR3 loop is CASSDTFGQGRNSPLHF. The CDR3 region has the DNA TGTGCCAGCAGTGACACCTTCGGACAGGGTAGAAATTCACCCCTCCACTTT.

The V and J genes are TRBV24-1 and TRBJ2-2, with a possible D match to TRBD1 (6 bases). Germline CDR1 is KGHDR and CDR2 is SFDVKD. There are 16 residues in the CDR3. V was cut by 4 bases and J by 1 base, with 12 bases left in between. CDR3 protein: CATSEAGTLNTGELFF. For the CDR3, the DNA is TGTGCCACCAGTGAGGCCGGGACACTGAACACCGGGGAGCTGTTTTTT.

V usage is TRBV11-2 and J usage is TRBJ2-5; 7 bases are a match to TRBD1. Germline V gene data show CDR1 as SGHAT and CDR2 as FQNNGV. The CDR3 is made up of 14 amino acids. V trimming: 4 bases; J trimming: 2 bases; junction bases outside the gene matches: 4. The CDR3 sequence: CASSSQGTQETQYF. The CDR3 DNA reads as TGTGCCAGCAGCTCACAGGGGACACAAGAGACCCAGTACTTC.

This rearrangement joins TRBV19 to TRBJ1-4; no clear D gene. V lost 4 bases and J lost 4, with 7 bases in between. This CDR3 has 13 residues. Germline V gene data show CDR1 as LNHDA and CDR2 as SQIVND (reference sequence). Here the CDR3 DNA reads TGTGCCAGTAGTAAGACGGGTAATGAAAAACTGTTTTTT. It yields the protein CASSKTGNEKLFF.

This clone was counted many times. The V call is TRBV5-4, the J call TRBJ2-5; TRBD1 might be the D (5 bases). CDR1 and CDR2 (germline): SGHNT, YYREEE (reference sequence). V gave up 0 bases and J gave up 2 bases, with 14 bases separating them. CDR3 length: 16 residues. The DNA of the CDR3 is TGTGCCAGCAGCTTGGCCGGTCGGACACAACAAGAGACCCAGTACTTC. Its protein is CASSLAGRTQQETQYF.

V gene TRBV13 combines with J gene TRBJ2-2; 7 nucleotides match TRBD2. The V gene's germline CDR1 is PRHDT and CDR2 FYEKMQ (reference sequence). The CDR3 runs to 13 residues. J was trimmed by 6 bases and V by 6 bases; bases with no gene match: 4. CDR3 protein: CASSSTSSGELFF. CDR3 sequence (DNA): TGTGCCAGCAGTTCGACTAGCTCCGGGGAGCTGTTTTTT.

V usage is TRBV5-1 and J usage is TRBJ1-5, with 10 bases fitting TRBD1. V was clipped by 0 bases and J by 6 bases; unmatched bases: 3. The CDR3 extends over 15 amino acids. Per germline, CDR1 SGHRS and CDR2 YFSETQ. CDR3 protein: CASSLGQGAAQPQHF. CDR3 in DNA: TGCGCCAGCAGCTTGGGACAGGGGGCGGCTCAGCCCCAGCATTTT.

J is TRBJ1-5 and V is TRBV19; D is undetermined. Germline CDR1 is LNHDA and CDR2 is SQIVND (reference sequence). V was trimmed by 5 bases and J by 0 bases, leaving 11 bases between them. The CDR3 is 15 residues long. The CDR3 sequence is CASSAAGSSNQPQHF. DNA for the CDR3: TGTGCCAGTAGTGCCGCGGGGTCTAGCAATCAGCCCCAGCATTTT.

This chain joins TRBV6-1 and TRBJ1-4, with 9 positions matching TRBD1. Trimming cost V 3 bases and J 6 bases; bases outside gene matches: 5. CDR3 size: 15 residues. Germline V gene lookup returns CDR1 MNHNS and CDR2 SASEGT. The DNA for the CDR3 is TGTGCCAGCAGTGATCCGGGACAGGGTTATGAAAAACTGTTTTTT. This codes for CASSDPGQGYEKLFF.

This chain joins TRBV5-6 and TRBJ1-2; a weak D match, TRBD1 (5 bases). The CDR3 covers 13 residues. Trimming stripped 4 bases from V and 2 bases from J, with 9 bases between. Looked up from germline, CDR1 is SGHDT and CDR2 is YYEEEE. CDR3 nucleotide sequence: TGTGCCAGCAGCCCCTCAGGGAACTATGGCTACACCTTC. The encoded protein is CASSPSGNYGYTF.

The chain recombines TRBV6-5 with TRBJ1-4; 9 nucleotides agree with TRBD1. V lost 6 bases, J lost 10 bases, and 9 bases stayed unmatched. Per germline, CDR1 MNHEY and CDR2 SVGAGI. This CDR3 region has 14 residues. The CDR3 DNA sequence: TGTGCCAGCAGACCGGGACAGGGTACCGTAAAACTGTTTTTT. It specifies CASRPGQGTVKLFF.

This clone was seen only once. The CDR3 here is CASKRGQGISGGGELFF. CDR3 bases: TGCGCCAGCAAGAGGGGACAGGGTATCAGTGGCGGCGGGGAGCTGTTTTTT. V and J are TRBV5-1 and TRBJ2-2; 9 nucleotides align to TRBD1. Germline assignment: CDR1 SGHRS and CDR2 YFSETQ. The CDR3 has 17 residues. Losses at the gene ends were 6 bases for V and 7 bases for J; bases not matched to a gene: 16.

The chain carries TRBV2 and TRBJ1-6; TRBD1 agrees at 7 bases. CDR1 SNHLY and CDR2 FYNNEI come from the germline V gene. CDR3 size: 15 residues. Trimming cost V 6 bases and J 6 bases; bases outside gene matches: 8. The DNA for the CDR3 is TGTGCCAGCAGGAACCAGGGGGTTTCTAATTCACCCCTCCACTTT. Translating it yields CASRNQGVSNSPLHF.

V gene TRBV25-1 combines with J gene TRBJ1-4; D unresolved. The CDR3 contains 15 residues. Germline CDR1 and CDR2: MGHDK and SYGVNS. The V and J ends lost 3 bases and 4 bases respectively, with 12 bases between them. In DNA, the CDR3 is TGTGCCAGCAGTGAGAGCTGGGCTGGTAATGAAAAACTGTTTTTT. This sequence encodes CASSESWAGNEKLFF.

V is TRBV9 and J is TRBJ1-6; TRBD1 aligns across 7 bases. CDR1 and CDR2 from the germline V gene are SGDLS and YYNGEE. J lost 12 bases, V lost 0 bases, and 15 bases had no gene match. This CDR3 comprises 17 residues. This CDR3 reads CASSVGGTAGAAGPLHF. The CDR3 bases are TGTGCCAGCAGCGTAGGGGGGACAGCGGGAGCGGCAGGACCCCTCCACTTT.